A selection of T cell receptor beta chains follows, all from one sample in a study of blood T cell repertoires in COVID-19. Sequencing used immunoSEQ multiplex PCR; TCRdb keeps in-frame clones, though not all of them. The data show about 26,000 clones, 80% to 95% seen once. Sequenced input: peripheral blood. These receptors were collected from a human donor in a cohort sampled during active COVID-19. Each CDR3 is given with its conserved first and last residue. A D gene is named only where the DNA matches it firmly. Where a row states a size, it is once, few, many or the class of an expanded clone; other rows omit it.

d_gene	abundance	v_gene	j_gene	CDR3aa	CDR3nt
.	.	TRBV4-1	TRBJ1-1	CASSQGSGADTEAFF	TGCGCCAGCAGCCAAGGGTCTGGGGCTGACACTGAAGCTTTCTTT
.	few	TRBV28	TRBJ1-1	CASSSARRGTRTEAFF	TGTGCCAGCAGTTCAGCCCGAAGGGGGACGAGGACTGAAGCTTTCTTT
.	once	TRBV5-1	TRBJ1-1	CASSLIQGNMNTEAFF	TGCGCCAGCAGCTTGATACAGGGTAACATGAACACTGAAGCTTTCTTT
TRBD2	once	TRBV6-5	TRBJ2-1	CASSYGGGTYNEQFF	TGTGCCAGCAGTTACGGCGGGGGGACCTACAATGAGCAGTTCTTC
TRBD1	.	TRBV29-1	TRBJ1-2	CSVGGQGTGYTF	TGCAGCGTTGGGGGACAGGGGACCGGCTACACCTTC
.	.	TRBV3-1/TRBV3-2	TRBJ1-2	CASTLGRVGGGYTF	TGTGCCAGCACCCTGGGGAGGGTTGGAGGAGGCTACACCTTC
TRBD2	.	TRBV11-2	TRBJ2-1	CASSFSSGGGNEQFF	TGTGCCAGCAGCTTTTCTAGCGGGGGGGGCAATGAGCAGTTCTTC
TRBD1	.	TRBV4-1	TRBJ1-5	CASSQEGVAQGVFLAQHF	TGCGCCAGCAGCCAAGAAGGCGTGGCGCAGGGGGTTTTTCTGGCCCAGCATTTT
.	.	TRBV2	TRBJ1-1	CASTGFEAYRVRSFF	TGTGCCAGCACTGGATTCGAGGCATACAGGGTTAGGTCTTTCTTT
TRBD1	.	TRBV5-1	TRBJ1-2	CASSLDRGDYGYTF	TGCGCCAGCAGCCTGGACAGGGGTGACTATGGCTACACCTTC
.	.	TRBV7-9	TRBJ2-1	CASSLGRLSGGREQFF	TGTGCCAGCAGCTTAGGGCGGTTAAGTGGAGGACGTGAGCAGTTCTTC
TRBD2	.	TRBV5-1	TRBJ2-5	CASSGGLAGEETQYF	TGCGCCAGCAGCGGGGGACTAGCGGGGGAAGAGACCCAGTACTTC
.	.	TRBV3-1/TRBV3-2	TRBJ2-5	CASSQVAGWETQYF	TGTGCCAGCAGCCAAGTTGCGGGGTGGGAGACCCAGTACTTC
TRBD2	.	TRBV6-6	TRBJ2-3	CASSYPAGTNTDTQYF	TGTGCCAGCAGTTACCCCGCCGGGACTAATACAGATACGCAGTATTTT
TRBD1	.	TRBV6-1	TRBJ2-2	CASSELRQGNTGELFF	TGTGCCAGCAGTGAATTGAGACAGGGAAACACCGGGGAGCTGTTTTTT
TRBD1	.	TRBV28	TRBJ1-3	CASERGQTGNTIYF	TGTGCCAGTGAAAGGGGACAGACTGGAAACACCATATATTTT
.	once	TRBV5-5	TRBJ2-5	CASSLGTGQETQYF	TGTGCCAGCAGCTTGGGCACAGGCCAGGAGACCCAGTACTTC
TRBD1	.	TRBV27	TRBJ2-1	CASSAPGTAYNEQFF	TGTGCCAGCAGTGCCCCCGGGACAGCCTACAATGAGCAGTTCTTC
.	.	TRBV19	TRBJ1-5	CASSIGGWNQPQHF	TGTGCCAGTAGTATTGGGGGGTGGAATCAGCCCCAGCATTTT
.	once	TRBV4-1	TRBJ1-1	CASSQVQGTREAFF	TGCGCCAGCAGCCAAGTGCAGGGAACCCGAGAAGCTTTCTTT
TRBD2	once	TRBV6-5	TRBJ2-7	CASSPRGGPYEQYF	TGTGCCAGCAGTCCGCGGGGGGGCCCTTACGAGCAGTACTTC
TRBD1	.	TRBV12-3/TRBV12-4	TRBJ1-6	CASSPGGVSPLHF	TGTGCCAGCAGTCCAGGGGGCGTTTCACCCCTCCACTTT
.	few	TRBV2	TRBJ1-3	CASSEAKGATIYF	TGTGCCAGCAGTGAAGCGAAGGGAGCCACCATATATTTT
TRBD2	.	TRBV11-2	TRBJ2-3	CASSRGGPLADTQYF	TGTGCCAGCAGCCGGGGGGGGCCCCTTGCGGATACGCAGTATTTT
.	once	TRBV3-1/TRBV3-2	TRBJ1-1	CASSQGIQGAEAFF	TGTGCCAGCAGCCAAGGGATTCAAGGGGCTGAAGCTTTCTTT
.	once	TRBV14	TRBJ2-5	CASSQHRAPQETQYF	TGTGCCAGCAGCCAACACAGGGCACCTCAAGAGACCCAGTACTTC
TRBD1	.	TRBV10-3	TRBJ1-1	CAISEPGQRNTEAFF	TGTGCCATCAGTGAGCCGGGACAGAGGAACACTGAAGCTTTCTTT
.	.	TRBV6-5	TRBJ1-1	CASRGRGFNTEAFF	TGTGCCAGCAGGGGCCGGGGTTTTAACACTGAAGCTTTCTTT
TRBD1	.	TRBV11-2	TRBJ1-6	CASSLSGQGNSPLHF	TGTGCCAGCAGCTTATCTGGACAGGGCAATTCACCCCTCCACTTT
.	few	TRBV9	TRBJ2-1	CASSVAGSRGRDEQFF	TGTGCCAGCAGCGTGGCCGGGAGTAGGGGGCGCGATGAGCAGTTCTTC
.	.	TRBV9	TRBJ1-2	CASSVAQDSYGYTF	TGTGCCAGCAGCGTAGCTCAGGACAGCTATGGCTACACCTTC
.	.	TRBV27	TRBJ2-7	CASSLSRGYEQYF	TGTGCCAGCAGTTTATCAAGGGGATACGAGCAGTACTTC
.	once	TRBV6-6	TRBJ1-1	CASTGSGATGTEAFF	TGTGCCAGCACAGGTTCTGGGGCAACGGGCACTGAAGCTTTCTTT
TRBD1	.	TRBV28	TRBJ1-2	CASSLMGGQGDYGYTF	TGTGCCAGCAGCCTAATGGGGGGACAGGGCGATTATGGCTACACCTTC
TRBD1	.	TRBV19	TRBJ2-6	CASSIGTGDPGANVLTF	TGTGCCAGTAGTATAGGAACAGGGGACCCTGGGGCCAACGTCCTGACTTTC
TRBD1	few	TRBV5-1	TRBJ2-7	CASSLFATGGSYEQYF	TGCGCCAGCAGCTTGTTTGCGACAGGGGGTTCTTACGAGCAGTACTTC
TRBD2	.	TRBV5-1	TRBJ2-5	CASSSTTPSGVETQYF	TGCGCCAGCAGCTCAACTACCCCCAGCGGGGTTGAGACCCAGTACTTC
.	.	TRBV3-1/TRBV3-2	TRBJ1-5	CASSHQGYQPQHF	TGTGCCAGCAGCCACCAGGGATATCAGCCCCAGCATTTT
TRBD1	.	TRBV5-5	TRBJ1-3	CASSPRYRGLFGNTIYF	TGTGCCAGCAGCCCCCGCTACAGGGGTCTGTTCGGAAACACCATATATTTT
TRBD1	.	TRBV5-1	TRBJ1-2	CASAGTDYGYTF	TGCGCCAGCGCTGGGACAGACTATGGCTACACCTTC
TRBD1	.	TRBV18	TRBJ2-1	CASSYRGSYNEQFF	TGTGCCAGCTCATACAGGGGGTCCTACAATGAGCAGTTCTTC
TRBD1	.	TRBV4-1	TRBJ1-3	CASSPGVRAGGHSGNTIYF	TGCGCCAGCAGCCCGGGGGTTAGGGCAGGGGGCCACTCTGGAAACACCATATATTTT
.	.	TRBV21-1	TRBJ1-5	CASSKERGSGTADQPQHF	TGTGCCAGCAGCAAAGAGAGGGGGAGTGGGACAGCCGATCAGCCCCAGCATTTT
.	.	TRBV5-1	TRBJ1-5	CASSLTGTSNQPQHF	TGCGCCAGCAGCTTGACGGGTACCAGCAATCAGCCCCAGCATTTT
TRBD2	.	TRBV3-1/TRBV3-2	TRBJ2-2	CASSPWTSSTGELFF	TGTGCCAGCAGCCCGTGGACTAGCTCCACCGGGGAGCTGTTTTTT
.	.	TRBV19	TRBJ1-3	CASSSGGYSGNTIYF	TGTGCCAGTAGTTCTGGGGGCTACTCTGGAAACACCATATATTTT
.	.	TRBV9	TRBJ2-2	CASSVVYSTGELFF	TGTGCCAGCAGCGTAGTTTACAGTACCGGGGAGCTGTTTTTT
TRBD2	.	TRBV5-1	TRBJ2-3	CASSPRGVLDTQYF	TGCGCCAGCAGCCCCCGGGGGGTTCTAGATACGCAGTATTTT